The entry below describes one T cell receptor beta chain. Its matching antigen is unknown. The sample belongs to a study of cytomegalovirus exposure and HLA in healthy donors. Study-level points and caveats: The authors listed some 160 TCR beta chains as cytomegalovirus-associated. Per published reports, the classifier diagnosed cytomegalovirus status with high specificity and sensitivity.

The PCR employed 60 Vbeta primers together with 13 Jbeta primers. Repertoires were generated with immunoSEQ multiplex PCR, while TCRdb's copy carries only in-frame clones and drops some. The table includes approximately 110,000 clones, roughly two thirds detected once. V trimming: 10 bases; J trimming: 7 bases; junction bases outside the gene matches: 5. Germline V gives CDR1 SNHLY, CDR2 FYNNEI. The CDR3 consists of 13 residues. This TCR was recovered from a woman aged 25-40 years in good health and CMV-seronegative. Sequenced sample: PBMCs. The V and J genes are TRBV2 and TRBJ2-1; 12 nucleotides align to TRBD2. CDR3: CATSSGRGNEQFF. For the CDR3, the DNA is TGTGCCACATCTAGCGGGAGGGGGAATGAGCAGTTCTTC.